This T cell receptor beta chain was observed in a study of control samples from healthy donors and cancer patients. Germline V gives CDR1 SGHRS, CDR2 YFSETQ. CDR3 size: 14 residues. The V end was cut by 1 base, the J end by 10 bases, with 15 bases between. Using immunoSEQ multiplex PCR, the repertoire was profiled, and TCRdb retains in-frame clones only, with some absent. The sample contains 30,000 to 40,000 clones, around four fifths of which appear only once. Sequencing used PBMCs. V and J are TRBV5-1 and TRBJ2-1; D remains unclear. This sequence originates from a woman aged 55-70 years with lung cancer. CDR3 in DNA: TGCGCCAGCAGCTTGTACCGGGCCCTCCAGGAGCAGTTCTTC. Its translation: CASSLYRALQEQFF.